The present TCR beta chain was sequenced within a study of blood T cell repertoires in COVID-19. Per the germline V gene, CDR1 is MNHEY and CDR2 is SVGAGI. V shed 8 bases and J shed 2 bases, with 15 bases lying between them. This CDR3 has 15 amino acids. As handled by the study authors: The authors estimated nucleated cell counts from reference gene primer amplification. TCRdb's table, derived via immunoSEQ multiplex PCR, lists solely in-frame clones and lacks some. From that table come the V and J calls and clone size; the DNA was used to work out D and trimming. The sample shows fewer than 150,000 clones, 81% of them seen only once.

The sequencing input was peripheral blood. The source of this sequence is a man over 45 with acute or convalescent COVID-19. The chain carries TRBV6-5 and TRBJ1-4; possible D gene TRBD1, 6 bases. In DNA form, the CDR3 reads TGTGCCAGCGGGGTAACAGGGACGACTAATGAAAAACTGTTTTTT. Translating it yields CASGVTGTTNEKLFF.